This T cell receptor beta chain is drawn from a study of identical twins. Findings and limits, study-wide: Possibly, invariant MAIT and iNKT cells partly confounded zero-insertion analyses. For cord blood, abundant beta clonotypes had fewer insertions, unlike memory repertoires, which showed none.

Worth noting for this clonotype: Its target is not known.

TCRdb reprocessed the 5' RACE reads via MiXCR and lists one record per CDR3 protein. This table has a few hundred thousand distinct CDR3 sequences, approximately 10% appearing once. The data also belong to a second study, concerning yellow fever vaccine responses in identical twins.

The sequencing sample was made of PBMCs. This clonotype was sampled from a woman aged 18-29 years in good health.

The CDR3 sequence is CASSYGGLGPYNEQFF. The DNA for the CDR3 is TGTGCCAGCAGTTACGGGGGACTAGGACCCTACAATGAGCAGTTCTTC. The rearrangement links TRBV6-2 or TRBV6-3 to TRBJ2-1, with 8 bases lining up with TRBD2. J gave up 2 bases and V 2 bases, and 5 bases lay outside the gene matches. The CDR3 is 16 amino acids. The germline V gene has CDR1 MNHEY and CDR2 SVGEGT.